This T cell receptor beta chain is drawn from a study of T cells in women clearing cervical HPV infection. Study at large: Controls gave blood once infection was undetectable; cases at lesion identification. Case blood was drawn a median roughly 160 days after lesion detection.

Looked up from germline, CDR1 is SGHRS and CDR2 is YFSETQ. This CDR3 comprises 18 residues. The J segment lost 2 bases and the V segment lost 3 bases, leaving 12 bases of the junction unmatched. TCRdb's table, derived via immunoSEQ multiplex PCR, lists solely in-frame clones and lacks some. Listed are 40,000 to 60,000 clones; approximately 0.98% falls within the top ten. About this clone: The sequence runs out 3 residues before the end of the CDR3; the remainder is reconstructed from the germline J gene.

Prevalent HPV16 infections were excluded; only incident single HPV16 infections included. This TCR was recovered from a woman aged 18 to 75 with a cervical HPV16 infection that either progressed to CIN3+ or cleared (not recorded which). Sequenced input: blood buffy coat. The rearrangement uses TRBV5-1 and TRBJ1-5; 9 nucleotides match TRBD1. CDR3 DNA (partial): TGCGCCAGCAGCTCCCGGGACAGGGCGGGTAGTGGCAATCAGCCC. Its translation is CASSSRDRAGSGNQP. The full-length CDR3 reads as CASSSRDRAGSGNQPQHF.